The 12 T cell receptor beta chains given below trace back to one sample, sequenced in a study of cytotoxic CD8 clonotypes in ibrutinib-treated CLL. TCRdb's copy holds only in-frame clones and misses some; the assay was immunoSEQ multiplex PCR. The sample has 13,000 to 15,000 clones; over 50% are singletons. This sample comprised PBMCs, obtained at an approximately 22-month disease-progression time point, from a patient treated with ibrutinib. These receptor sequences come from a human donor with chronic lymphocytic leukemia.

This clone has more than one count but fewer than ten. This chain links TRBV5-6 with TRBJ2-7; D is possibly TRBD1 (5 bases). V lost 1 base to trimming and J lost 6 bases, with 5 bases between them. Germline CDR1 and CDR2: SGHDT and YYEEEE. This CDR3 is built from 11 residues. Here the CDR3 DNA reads TGTGCCAGCAGCTTGAGGGGCGAGCAGTACTTC. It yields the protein CASSLRGEQYF.

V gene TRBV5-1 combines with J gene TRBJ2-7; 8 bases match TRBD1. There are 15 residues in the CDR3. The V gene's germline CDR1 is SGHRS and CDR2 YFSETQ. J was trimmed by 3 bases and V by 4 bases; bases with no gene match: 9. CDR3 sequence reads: CASSRGQGRGYEQYF. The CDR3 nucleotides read TGCGCCAGCAGCCGCGGACAGGGTCGGGGCTACGAGCAGTACTTC.

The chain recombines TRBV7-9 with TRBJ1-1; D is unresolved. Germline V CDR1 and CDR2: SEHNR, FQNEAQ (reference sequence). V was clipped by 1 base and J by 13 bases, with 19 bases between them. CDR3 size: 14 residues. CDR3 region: CASSLEVFRELGFF. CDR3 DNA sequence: TGTGCCAGCAGCTTAGAAGTGTTCCGGGAGCTGGGTTTCTTT.

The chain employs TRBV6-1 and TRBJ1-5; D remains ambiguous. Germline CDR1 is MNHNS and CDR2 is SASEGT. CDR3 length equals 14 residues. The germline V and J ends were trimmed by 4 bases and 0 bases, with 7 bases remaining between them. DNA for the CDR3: TGTGCCAGCAGTGTGTTAGGTAGCAATCAGCCCCAGCATTTT. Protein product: CASSVLGSNQPQHF.

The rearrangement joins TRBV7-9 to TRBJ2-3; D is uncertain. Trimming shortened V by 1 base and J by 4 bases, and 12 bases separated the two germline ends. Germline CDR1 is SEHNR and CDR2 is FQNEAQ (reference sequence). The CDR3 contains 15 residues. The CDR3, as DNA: TGTGCCAGCAGCTTAGGATCCCACTCGGCAGATACGCAGTATTTT. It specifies CASSLGSHSADTQYF.

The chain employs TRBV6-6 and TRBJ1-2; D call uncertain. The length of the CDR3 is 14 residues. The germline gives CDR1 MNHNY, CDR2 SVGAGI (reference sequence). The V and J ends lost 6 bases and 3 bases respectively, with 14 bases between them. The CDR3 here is CASSPAGSDYGYTF. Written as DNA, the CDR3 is TGTGCCAGCAGCCCCGCGGGGTCGGACTATGGCTACACCTTC.

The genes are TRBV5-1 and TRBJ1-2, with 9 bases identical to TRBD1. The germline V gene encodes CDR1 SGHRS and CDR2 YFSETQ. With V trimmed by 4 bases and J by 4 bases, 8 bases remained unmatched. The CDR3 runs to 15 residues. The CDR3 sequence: CASSDNRQGGYGYTF. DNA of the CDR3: TGCGCCAGCAGCGATAACAGACAGGGGGGCTATGGCTACACCTTC.

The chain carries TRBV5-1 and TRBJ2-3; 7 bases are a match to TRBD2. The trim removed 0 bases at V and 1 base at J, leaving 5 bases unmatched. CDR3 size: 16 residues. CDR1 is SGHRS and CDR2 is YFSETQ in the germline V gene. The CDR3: CASSLATGGGTDTQYF. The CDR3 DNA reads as TGCGCCAGCAGCTTGGCCACGGGGGGAGGCACAGATACGCAGTATTTT.

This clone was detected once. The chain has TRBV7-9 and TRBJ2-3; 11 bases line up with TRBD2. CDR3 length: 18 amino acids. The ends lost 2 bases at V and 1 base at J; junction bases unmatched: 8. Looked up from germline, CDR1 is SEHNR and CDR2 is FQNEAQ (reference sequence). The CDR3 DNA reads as TGTGCCAGCAGCTTATTAGCGGGGGGGCTTGACGGCACAGATACGCAGTATTTT. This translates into CASSLLAGGLDGTDTQYF. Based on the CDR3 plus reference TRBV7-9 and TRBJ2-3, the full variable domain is DTGVSQNPRHKITKRGQNVTFRCDPISEHNRLYWYRQTLGQGPEFLTYFQNEAQLEKSRLLSDRFSAERPKGSFSTLEIQRTEQGDSAMYLCASSLLAGGLDGTDTQYFGPGTRLTVL.

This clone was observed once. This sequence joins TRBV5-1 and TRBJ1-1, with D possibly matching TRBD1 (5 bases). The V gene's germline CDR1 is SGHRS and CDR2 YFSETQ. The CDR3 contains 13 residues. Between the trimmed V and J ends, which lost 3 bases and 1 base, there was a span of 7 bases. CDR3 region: CASSSGQNTEAFF. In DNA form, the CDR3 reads TGCGCCAGCAGCTCCGGACAGAACACTGAAGCTTTCTTT. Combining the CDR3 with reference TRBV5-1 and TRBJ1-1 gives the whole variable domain KAGVTQTPRYLIKTRGQQVTLSCSPISGHRSVSWYQQTPGQGLQFLFEYFSETQRNKGNFPGRFSGRQFSNSRSEMNVSTLELGDSALYLCASSSGQNTEAFFGQGTRLTVV.

CDR3 coding DNA: TGTGCCAGTACTTATAGGAGGGGTCAGCCCCAGCATTTT. Translated, it gives CASTYRRGQPQHF. The gene calls are TRBV19 and TRBJ1-5, with D possibly being TRBD1 (5 bases). V dropped 7 bases and J dropped 6 bases, with 13 bases sitting between them. Germline-derived CDR1 and CDR2 are LNHDA and SQIVND (reference sequence). CDR3 length: 13 amino acids. Complete variable domain (other parts from reference TRBV19 and TRBJ1-5): DGGITQSPKYLFRKEGQNVTLSCEQNLNHDAMYWYRQDPGQGLRLIYYSQIVNDFQKGDIAEGYSVSREKKESFPLTVTSAQKNPTAFYLCASTYRRGQPQHFGDGTRLSIL.

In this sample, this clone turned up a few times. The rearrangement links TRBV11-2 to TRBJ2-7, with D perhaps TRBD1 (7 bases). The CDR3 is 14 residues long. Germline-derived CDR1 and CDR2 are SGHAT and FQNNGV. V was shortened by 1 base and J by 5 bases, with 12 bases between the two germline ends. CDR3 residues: CASSLGQGGHEQYF. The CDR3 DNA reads TGTGCCAGCAGCTTAGGTCAGGGGGGCCACGAGCAGTACTTC.